The next 3 T cell receptor beta chains were all read from a single sample in a study of neurological immune-mediated disorders. TCRdb called the 5' RACE reads again in MiXCR, with one record for every CDR3 protein. The repertoire includes tens of thousands of distinct CDR3 sequences, roughly 4.8% of them detected once, and under 7.5% sits in the top ten. Source material: PBMCs. These receptors all come from a man aged 25-45 years with multiple sclerosis.

This clonotype has only a few counts. The chain combines TRBV23-1 with TRBJ1-1; a possible D gene is TRBD1 (5 bases). TRBV23-1 is labeled an ORF, and its function is uncertain. Trimming shortened V by 4 bases and J by 3 bases, and 12 bases separated the two germline ends. The CDR3 spans 14 residues. Here the CDR3 DNA reads TGCGCCAGCAGTCCCCCGGCGGGGGACACTGAAGCTTTCTTT. This gives the protein CASSPPAGDTEAFF.

The chain employs TRBV7-9 and TRBJ2-7; 11 nucleotides align to TRBD2. Looked up from germline, CDR1 is SEHNR and CDR2 is FQNEAQ (reference sequence). The trim removed 1 base at V and 11 bases at J, leaving 7 bases unmatched. This CDR3 spans 14 amino acids. The CDR3: CASSLVVLAGEKYF. CDR3 bases: TGTGCCAGCAGCTTAGTAGTACTAGCGGGGGAGAAGTACTTC.

This clonotype was seen a few times. J is TRBJ2-1 and V is TRBV11-2; D may match TRBD1 or TRBD2 (6 bases each). The CDR3 extends over 12 amino acids. CDR1 SGHAT and CDR2 FQNNGV come from the germline V gene. Trimming stripped 7 bases from V and 11 bases from J, with 15 bases between. The CDR3 coding sequence is TGTGCCAGCACCGGGACGGGGGCCAAGCAGTTCTTC. It is translated as CASTGTGAKQFF.